Listed here are 4 T cell receptor beta chains from one sample, sequenced in a study of blood T cell repertoires in COVID-19. Some clones are missing from TCRdb's copy, which holds only in-frame ones; the method was immunoSEQ multiplex PCR. The sample holds tens of thousands of clones, approximately 90% seen once. Sequenced: peripheral blood. These receptors came from a woman older than 75 with active or convalescent COVID-19.

Within the sample, this clone is medium-sized. The rearrangement uses TRBV6-6 and TRBJ2-7; 7 bases line up with TRBD1. The germline CDR1 and CDR2 sequences are MNHNY and SVGAGI (reference sequence). The CDR3 covers 15 residues. V shed 5 bases and J 6 bases; nucleotides not matched to a gene: 13. CDR3 protein: CASSPRATGTGEQYF. The CDR3, as DNA: TGTGCCAGCAGTCCCCGTGCGACAGGGACGGGCGAGCAGTACTTC.

The V and J genes are TRBV6-6 and TRBJ1-2; 8 bases are a match to TRBD1. The V gene end was trimmed by 6 bases and the J gene end by 5 bases; junction bases not matched to a gene: 5. The CDR3 is made up of 13 amino acids. From germline, CDR1 is MNHNY and CDR2 SVGAGI (reference sequence). CDR3 loop: CASRPTGEYGYTF. In DNA, the CDR3 is TGTGCCAGCAGACCGACAGGGGAGTATGGCTACACCTTC.

The chain recombines TRBV10-3 with TRBJ2-3, with 9 positions matching TRBD2. CDR1 and CDR2 (germline): ENHRY, SYGVKD. CDR3 length: 15 residues. V lost 7 bases, J lost 2 bases, and 7 bases stayed unmatched. CDR3 nucleotide sequence: TGTGCCATCACCTCTGGCGGGGGGGACACAGATACGCAGTATTTT. As protein: CAITSGGGDTDTQYF.

This rearrangement joins TRBV7-2 to TRBJ2-1; D might be TRBD2 (6 bases). V lost 5 bases to trimming and J lost 7 bases, with 15 bases between them. Germline lookup yields CDR1 SGHTA and CDR2 FQGNSA. CDR3 length: 14 amino acids. CDR3 residues: CASSAQEGLNEQFF. DNA for the CDR3: TGTGCCAGCAGCGCTCAGGAGGGGCTGAATGAGCAGTTCTTC.